The rows below give T cell receptor beta chains drawn from one sample of a study of prognosis after radiotherapy for stage I lung cancer. TCRdb ran MiXCR on the multiplex PCR reads and lists one entry per CDR3 protein. The sample yields about 16,000 distinct CDR3 sequences, roughly two fifths seen once. This specimen consisted of PBMCs, obtained before or after stereotactic body radiation therapy (not recorded which). The receptor set was obtained from a donor over 45 with non-small cell lung cancer. CDR3s include the opening cysteine and the closing phenylalanine or tryptophan. D genes are given only for firm matches. Expanded clones are given a class, and other clones once, few, many or no size at all.

TRBV3-1	TRBJ2-1	many	TRBD1	CASSQDSQGNEQFF	TGTGCCAGCAGCCAGGACTCACAGGGGAATGAGCAGTTCTTC
TRBV4-3	TRBJ2-3	many	NA	CASSQEVDFLAQYF	TGCGCCAGCAGCCAAGAGGTGGACTTCTTGGCGCAGTATTTT
TRBV19	TRBJ1-1	NA	NA	CASRKTATRYSVEAFF	TGTGCCAGTAGAAAAACAGCGACACGGTATAGTGTGGAAGCTTTCTTT
TRBV14	TRBJ2-3	many	TRBD2	CASSRASGNTDTQYF	TGTGCCAGCAGCCGAGCTAGCGGAAACACAGATACGCAGTATTTT
TRBV20-1	TRBJ2-7	NA	NA	CSAKTDSGYEQYF	TGCAGCGCGAAAACGGACAGTGGGTACGAGCAGTACTTC
TRBV12-3/TRBV12-4	TRBJ1-6	NA	NA	CASSSGFSPLHF	TGTGCCAGCAGCTCGGGATTTTCACCCCTCCACTTT
TRBV6-2/TRBV6-3	TRBJ2-1	many	TRBD2	CASSSVGGGGGSYNEQFF	TGTGCCAGCAGTTCGGTTGGTGGCGGGGGTGGCTCCTACAATGAGCAGTTCTTC
TRBV5-5	TRBJ2-7	many	NA	CASSFAGAPDEQYF	TGTGCCAGCAGCTTCGCAGGGGCCCCCGACGAGCAGTACTTC
TRBV9	TRBJ2-5	many	NA	CASSVEPGGLETQYF	TGTGCCAGCAGCGTCGAGCCTGGGGGGCTAGAGACCCAGTACTTC
TRBV20-1	TRBJ1-2	many	NA	CSATQGSARGYTF	TGCAGTGCTACACAGGGATCGGCGCGAGGCTACACCTTC
TRBV6-1	TRBJ1-2	NA	TRBD1	CASREQGARSGYTF	TGTGCCAGCAGAGAACAGGGGGCCAGGAGTGGCTACACCTTC
TRBV11-2	TRBJ2-2	NA	TRBD1	CASSERPGQGIPGELFF	TGTGCCAGCAGCGAAAGACCGGGACAGGGGATACCCGGGGAGCTGTTTTTT
TRBV20-1	TRBJ2-3	many	NA	CSSRGGGGSVTQYF	TGCAGTTCCAGAGGGGGAGGAGGTTCAGTTACGCAGTATTTT
TRBV7-9	TRBJ2-1	NA	TRBD2	CASSLGAGVGNEQFF	TGTGCCAGCAGCTTAGGGGCGGGAGTAGGGAATGAGCAGTTCTTC
TRBV30	TRBJ2-3	many	NA	CAWSVSTDTQYF	TGTGCCTGGAGTGTATCTACAGATACGCAGTATTTT
TRBV6-5	TRBJ2-3	many	TRBD2	CASSYLGLAADTQYF	TGTGCCAGCAGTTACCTCGGACTAGCCGCAGATACGCAGTATTTT
TRBV2	TRBJ2-7	once	NA	CASIESGPSYEQYF	TGTGCCAGCATCGAAAGCGGGCCATCCTACGAGCAGTACTTC
TRBV7-8	TRBJ2-3	NA	NA	CASILGVGDTQYF	TGTGCCAGCATCCTTGGGGTGGGGGATACGCAGTATTTT
TRBV11-1	TRBJ2-7	medium-sized	TRBD2	CASSGTRVDEQYF	TGTGCCAGCAGCGGGACTAGGGTAGACGAGCAGTACTTC
TRBV6-1	TRBJ1-5	NA	NA	CASSEEGSVALPQHF	TGTGCCAGCAGTGAAGAGGGCTCAGTCGCCCTTCCCCAGCATTTT
TRBV7-2	TRBJ2-7	NA	NA	CASSFRDTGRGEQYF	TGTGCCAGCAGCTTCCGGGACACCGGACGGGGCGAGCAGTACTTC
TRBV28	TRBJ2-7	NA	NA	CASTLGQGGHEQYF	TGTGCCAGCACCTTGGGGCAGGGCGGCCACGAGCAGTACTTC
TRBV5-6	TRBJ2-1	many	TRBD2	CASSLTSGGYNEQFF	TGTGCCAGCAGCTTGACTAGCGGGGGTTACAATGAGCAGTTCTTC
TRBV20-1	TRBJ2-7	many	NA	CSARDFAGLSYEQYF	TGCAGTGCTAGAGATTTCGCGGGACTCTCCTACGAGCAGTACTTC
TRBV28	TRBJ1-6	NA	NA	CASSNLGSCGDSPLHF	TGTGCCAGCAGCAACCTCGGGTCGTGTGGAGATTCACCCCTCCACTTT
TRBV6-1	TRBJ2-1	NA	NA	CASSEDGLRAYNEQFF	TGTGCCAGCAGTGAAGACGGTCTGAGGGCCTACAATGAGCAGTTCTTC
TRBV5-1	TRBJ1-2	many	TRBD1	CASSQLYDQTGLRYGYTF	TGCGCCAGCAGCCAACTCTATGACCAGACAGGGCTGAGGTATGGCTACACCTTC
TRBV6-2/TRBV6-3	TRBJ2-7	few	NA	CASSYGGATYEQYF	TGTGCCAGCAGTTATGGCGGTGCCACCTACGAGCAGTACTTC
TRBV5-6	TRBJ2-1	many	NA	CASSFRADEQFF	TGTGCCAGCAGCTTCAGGGCTGATGAGCAGTTCTTC
TRBV10-3	TRBJ1-2	many	NA	CAISESWHGYTF	TGTGCCATCAGTGAGTCGTGGCATGGCTACACCTTC
TRBV20-1	TRBJ1-5	many	TRBD1	CSAPGDRQSGPQHF	TGCAGTGCGCCCGGGGACAGACAATCAGGGCCCCAGCATTTT
TRBV12-3/TRBV12-4	TRBJ2-7	NA	TRBD1	CASSFSAGGSYEQYF	TGTGCCAGCAGTTTTTCGGCAGGGGGCTCCTACGAGCAGTACTTC
TRBV11-2	TRBJ2-7	medium-sized	NA	CASSQRTDTYEQYF	TGTGCCAGCAGCCAACGGACGGATACCTACGAGCAGTACTTC
TRBV27	TRBJ2-3	NA	TRBD1	CASSQTTGLSTDTQYF	TGTGCCAGCAGTCAAACGACAGGGTTGAGCACAGATACGCAGTATTTT
TRBV7-3	TRBJ2-1	NA	NA	CASSFSMEQFF	TGTGCCAGCAGCTTTTCGATGGAGCAGTTCTTC
TRBV18	TRBJ2-1	many	NA	CASSTGNEQFF	TGTGCCAGCTCAACTGGTAATGAGCAGTTCTTC
TRBV7-8	TRBJ2-1	many	NA	CASSSTRGSEQFF	TGTGCCAGCAGCTCTACTAGAGGGTCTGAGCAGTTCTTC
TRBV20-1	TRBJ2-1	many	TRBD1	CSAPRQGRNEQFF	TGCAGTGCTCCTCGACAGGGGCGCAATGAGCAGTTCTTC
TRBV13	TRBJ2-7	many	NA	CASSLRTRGYEQYF	TGTGCCAGCAGCTTAAGAACACGGGGCTACGAGCAGTACTTC
TRBV20-1	TRBJ2-3	NA	NA	CSARGIMIGSKDTQYF	TGCAGTGCTAGAGGCATTATGATAGGGAGCAAAGATACGCAGTATTTT
TRBV4-1	TRBJ1-3	many	TRBD1	CASSQNTGALTNTIYF	TGCGCCAGCAGCCAAAATACAGGGGCGCTGACTAACACCATATATTTT
TRBV12-3/TRBV12-4	TRBJ2-1	medium-sized	NA	CASSTLGEQFF	TGTGCCAGCAGCACCCTCGGTGAGCAGTTCTTC
TRBV10-3	TRBJ1-2	many	TRBD1	CAIKSQGAGYGYTF	TGTGCCATCAAATCCCAGGGGGCAGGCTATGGCTACACCTTC
TRBV6-1	TRBJ2-7	medium-sized	NA	CASRSAIAYEQYF	TGTGCCAGCAGGTCAGCAATCGCCTACGAGCAGTACTTC
TRBV20-1	TRBJ2-3	NA	NA	CSARDGGGTDTQYF	TGCAGTGCTAGAGACGGCGGGGGCACAGATACGCAGTATTTT
TRBV3-1	TRBJ1-5	NA	TRBD1	CASSPFGQASQPQHF	TGTGCCAGCAGCCCCTTCGGACAGGCCAGTCAGCCCCAGCATTTT
TRBV7-9	TRBJ2-3	many	NA	CASSLYGADTQYF	TGTGCCAGCAGCTTGTACGGGGCAGATACGCAGTATTTT
TRBV6-2/TRBV6-3	TRBJ2-5	many	TRBD2	CASSYSLAGGQETQYF	TGTGCCAGCAGTTACTCTCTAGCGGGGGGGCAAGAGACCCAGTACTTC